Shown below are 16 T cell receptor beta chains from a single sample sequenced in a study of blood T cell repertoires in COVID-19. Assay used: immunoSEQ multiplex PCR; TCRdb lists only in-frame clones, some missing. Among 200,000 to 250,000 clones listed, 75% to 90% were seen once. Input material: peripheral blood. The receptors shown here come from a woman in her twenties or thirties who had recovered from COVID-19.

The chain uses TRBV6-2 or TRBV6-3 and TRBJ2-5; tentative D call: TRBD2 (6 bases). The germline V gene has CDR1 MNHEY and CDR2 SVGEGT. V lost 5 bases and J 9 bases, leaving 10 bases between the germline ends. The CDR3 runs to 11 residues. CDR3 bases: TGTGCCAGCAGTACGGGGGAGGCCCAGTACTTC. Its translation: CASSTGEAQYF.

This clone was picked up one time. V usage is TRBV5-4 and J usage is TRBJ1-1; D is ambiguous. Germline values: CDR1 SGHNT, CDR2 YYREEE (reference sequence). The CDR3 spans 17 residues. V was cut by 1 base and J by 8 bases, with 24 bases left in between. CDR3 coding DNA: TGTGCCAGCAGCTTGAAGCGGCTGGGTCTCCCTCCAACCGAAGCTTTCTTT. Its protein product is CASSLKRLGLPPTEAFF.

V gene TRBV18 combines with J gene TRBJ2-3; D uncertain. Germline values: CDR1 KGHSH, CDR2 LQKENI. This CDR3 contains 14 residues. The germline V and J ends were trimmed by 0 bases and 5 bases, with 9 bases remaining between them. The CDR3 loop reads CASSPPSPEDTQYF. The CDR3 DNA reads TGTGCCAGCTCACCACCGTCACCAGAAGATACGCAGTATTTT. The full variable domain, completed using reference TRBV18 and TRBJ2-3, is NAGVMQNPRHLVRRRGQEARLRCSPMKGHSHVYWYRQLPEEGLKFMVYLQKENIIDESGMPKERFSAEFPKEGPSILRIQQVVRGDSAAYFCASSPPSPEDTQYFGPGTRLTVL.

CDR3 protein: CASSPLLQTNTGELFF. As DNA, the CDR3 is TGTGCCAGCAGCCCACTACTTCAAACGAACACCGGGGAGCTGTTTTTT. This chain connects TRBV11-2 to TRBJ2-2, with D unresolved. V gave up 5 bases and J gave up 0 bases, with 13 bases separating them. The germline V gene has CDR1 SGHAT and CDR2 FQNNGV. The CDR3 covers 16 residues.

The chain joins TRBV29-1 to TRBJ1-5; tentatively, D is TRBD1 (6 bases). CDR1 SQVTM and CDR2 ANQGSEA come from the germline V gene. V was cut by 4 bases and J by 3 bases, with 10 bases left in between. The CDR3 consists of 13 residues. The CDR3 DNA follows: TGCAGCGTTGCGGACAGCCTCAATCAGCCCCAGCATTTT. This translates into CSVADSLNQPQHF.

In DNA, the CDR3 is TGTGCCAGCAGTCCCCAACGACAGGGTAGGGCAAGCTCCTATAATTCACCCCTCCACTTT. Its translation: CASSPQRQGRASSYNSPLHF. The chain couples TRBV6-6 to TRBJ1-6, with 7 bases fitting TRBD1. The trim removed 5 bases at V and 0 bases at J, leaving 16 bases unmatched. Germline V gene sequence: CDR1 MNHNY, CDR2 SVGAGI (reference sequence). This CDR3 contains 20 residues.

The chain couples TRBV25-1 to TRBJ1-3; D unclear. The CDR3 runs 16 residues. Trimming took off 4 bases at V and 1 base at J, with 14 bases between the two ends. The germline V gene has CDR1 MGHDK and CDR2 SYGVNS. The CDR3 reads CASSGSPFTSGNTIYF. CDR3 nucleotide sequence: TGTGCCAGCAGTGGATCACCGTTTACATCTGGAAACACCATATATTTT.

V and J are TRBV11-3 and TRBJ2-1; 11 nucleotides agree with TRBD2. The germline V gene has CDR1 SGHNT and CDR2 YENEEA. The CDR3 runs 16 residues. J was trimmed by 3 bases and V by 2 bases; bases with no gene match: 3. Here the CDR3 reads CASSLIAGGNYNEQFF. In DNA, the CDR3 is TGTGCCAGCAGCTTAATAGCGGGGGGGAACTACAATGAGCAGTTCTTC.

The chain recombines TRBV3-1 (or the pseudogene TRBV3-2) with TRBJ2-3, with 9 bases lining up with TRBD1. Germline-derived CDR1 and CDR2 are LGHDT and YNNKEL (reference sequence). CDR3 size: 14 residues. The J segment lost 3 bases and the V segment lost 7 bases, leaving 5 bases of the junction unmatched. The CDR3, as DNA: TGTGCCAGCACCCGGGACAGGGAAACAGATACGCAGTATTTT. It specifies CASTRDRETDTQYF.

V usage is TRBV7-9 and J usage is TRBJ2-5, with a tentative D call TRBD1 (5 bases). V lost 5 bases to trimming and J lost 1 base, with 11 bases between them. The germline V gene has CDR1 SEHNR and CDR2 FQNEAQ (reference sequence). There are 14 residues in the CDR3. The DNA of the CDR3 is TGTGCCAGCAGCCCAACAGGCGCCCAAGAGACCCAGTACTTC. Amino acid sequence: CASSPTGAQETQYF.

The chain employs TRBV28 and TRBJ2-7, with TRBD2 matching over 8 bases. Germline trimming cut 4 bases from V and 3 bases from J; bases unmatched to any gene: 5. CDR1 is MDHEN, CDR2 SYDVKM, per germline. The CDR3 consists of 14 residues. This CDR3 is CASSWGTSFYEQYF. The CDR3 DNA is TGTGCCAGCAGTTGGGGGACTAGTTTCTACGAGCAGTACTTC. Drawing the rest from reference TRBV28 and TRBJ2-7, the complete variable domain is DVKVTQSSRYLVKRTGEKVFLECVQDMDHENMFWYRQDPGLGLRLIYFSYDVKMKEKGDIPEGYSVSREKKERFSLILESASTNQTSMYLCASSWGTSFYEQYFGPGTRLTVT.

The rearrangement links TRBV5-4 to TRBJ2-5; 16 bases agree with TRBD2. Germline CDR1 is SGHNT and CDR2 is YYREEE (reference sequence). This CDR3 contains 17 residues. The V gene end was trimmed by 4 bases and the J gene end by 9 bases; junction bases not matched to a gene: 12. The DNA for the CDR3 is TGTGCCAGCAGCAAGGGACTAGCGGGGGGGCGAACAATGGCCCAGTACTTC. It is translated as CASSKGLAGGRTMAQYF.

The chain joins TRBV3-1 (or the pseudogene TRBV3-2) to TRBJ1-3, with unresolved D. The CDR3 runs 15 residues. Germline V gene lookup returns CDR1 LGHDT and CDR2 YNNKEL (reference sequence). Trimming cost V 0 bases and J 1 base, with 7 bases left between them. The CDR3 sequence: CASSQDRGSGNTIYF. CDR3 bases: TGTGCCAGCAGCCAAGATCGAGGATCTGGAAACACCATATATTTT.

The rearrangement links TRBV19 to TRBJ2-1, with D tentatively TRBD1 (5 bases). Germline CDR1 is LNHDA and CDR2 is SQIVND (reference sequence). The V and J ends lost 2 bases and 5 bases respectively, with 7 bases between them. The CDR3 sequence is 13 residues long. The CDR3 sequence: CASSIQGNNEQFF. The DNA of the CDR3 is TGTGCCAGTAGTATACAGGGTAACAATGAGCAGTTCTTC.

In the case of this clone: In the same sample, other DNA sequences code for this CDR3. The rearrangement links TRBV10-2 to TRBJ1-1; no clear D. Germline-derived CDR1 and CDR2 are WSHSY and SAAADI. V was trimmed by 3 bases and J by 0 bases, leaving 8 bases between them. The CDR3 sequence is 14 residues long. CDR3 sequence reads: CASSDPGMNTEAFF. CDR3 nucleotides: TGCGCCAGCAGTGACCCAGGTATGAACACTGAAGCTTTCTTT.

CDR3 loop: CASSFRGSGGYTF. DNA for the CDR3: TGTGCCAGCAGCTTTAGGGGCTCGGGTGGCTACACCTTC. The chain uses TRBV7-8 and TRBJ1-2; D perhaps matches TRBD1 (5 bases). With 3 bases removed from V and 7 bases from J, the gap between germline ends came to 12 bases. This CDR3 comprises 13 residues. CDR1 SGHVS and CDR2 FQNEAQ come from the germline V gene.